What follows are 27 T cell receptor beta chains derived from one specimen sequenced in a study of neurological immune-mediated disorders. TCRdb re-called the 5' RACE reads through MiXCR, storing one row per CDR3 protein. This sample yields roughly 36,000 distinct CDR3 sequences, of which roughly 15% are seen a single time; over 20% belongs to the top ten. Sequencing used PBMCs. These receptors originate from a woman between 45 and 60 years old with HTLV-1-associated myelopathy (HAM/TSP).

This clonotype has a count of ten or more. V and J are TRBV5-4 and TRBJ2-3, with 11 bases that match TRBD2. V dropped 4 bases and J dropped 2; count of bases not matched to a gene: 9. CDR3 length: 17 residues. Germline loops: CDR1 SGHNT, CDR2 YYREEE (reference sequence). The CDR3 here is CASSPDLAGGITDTQYF. The DNA of the CDR3 is TGTGCCAGCAGCCCGGATTTAGCGGGGGGGATCACAGATACGCAGTATTTT.

On this clonotype itself: An end of the junction does not agree with germline; a read error may underlie this. The genes are TRBV11-2 and TRBJ2-3; 7 nucleotides line up with TRBD2. The germline V gene has CDR1 SGHAT and CDR2 FQNNGV. The CDR3 has 15 residues. This CDR3 is CASSLVGGNTDMQYF. CDR3 in DNA: TGTGCCAGCAGCTTAGTCGGGGGGAATACAGATATGCAGTATTTT.

This clonotype was seen repeatedly, ten times or more. The chain uses TRBV10-3 and TRBJ1-1; weak D call: TRBD1 (5 bases). Deletions cut 4 bases from V and 0 bases from J, with 18 bases between. The CDR3 has 17 residues. Germline V CDR1 and CDR2: ENHRY, SYGVKD. As DNA, the CDR3 is TGTGCCATCAGTGGCAATCGGGGGGAGAGGGTGAACACTGAAGCTTTCTTT. This codes for CAISGNRGERVNTEAFF.

This clonotype was seen at least ten times. The gene calls are TRBV4-3 and TRBJ1-2; D is unresolved. The length of the CDR3 is 15 residues. V dropped 1 base and J dropped 1 base, with 10 bases sitting between them. Looked up from germline, CDR1 is LGHNA and CDR2 is YSLEER. CDR3 DNA sequence: TGCGCCAGCAGCCAAGGCGCAGGTTTTAACTATGGCTACACCTTC. Its protein product is CASSQGAGFNYGYTF.

This clonotype was detected only once. The V gene is TRBV12-3 or TRBV12-4, the J gene TRBJ1-2; no clear D. V lost 4 bases, J lost 6 bases, and 18 bases lay in between. CDR3 length equals 15 residues. The CDR3 nucleotides are TGTGCCAGCAGTTCTAGGACGGGCTCGCGAGATGGCTACACCTTC. Translating it yields CASSSRTGSRDGYTF.

This clonotype was counted at least ten times. The V and J genes are TRBV7-2 and TRBJ2-4; 7 bases align to TRBD2. The CDR3 contains 16 residues. V trimming: 5 bases; J trimming: 6 bases; junction bases outside the gene matches: 13. Per germline, CDR1 SGHTA and CDR2 FQGNSA. CDR3 region: CASSDSSRGGVNIQYF. CDR3 nucleotides: TGTGCCAGCAGCGACTCTTCCCGGGGAGGGGTAAACATTCAGTACTTC.

In its sample, this clonotype was seen many times. The chain uses TRBV9 and TRBJ2-1; D uncertain. Germline lookup yields CDR1 SGDLS and CDR2 YYNGEE. This CDR3 region has 13 residues. V was pared by 0 bases and J by 6 bases, with 7 bases between. The CDR3 protein is CASSVGGFNEQFF. DNA for the CDR3: TGTGCCAGCAGCGTAGGTGGCTTCAATGAGCAGTTCTTC.

This clonotype was counted at least ten times. The V and J genes are TRBV5-1 and TRBJ2-5; 9 nucleotides match TRBD1. Germline V gene data show CDR1 as SGHRS and CDR2 as YFSETQ. CDR3 length: 15 amino acids. V lost 1 base and J lost 0; bases outside the gene matches: 1. The CDR3 nucleotides read TGCGCCAGCAGCTTGACAGGGGGCAACCAAGAGACCCAGTACTTC. It yields the protein CASSLTGGNQETQYF.

This clonotype has ten or more counts. V and J are TRBV7-9 and TRBJ2-7; 11 bases are shared with TRBD1. Germline lookup yields CDR1 SEHNR and CDR2 FQNEAQ (reference sequence). V dropped 3 bases and J dropped 6; count of bases not matched to a gene: 7. The CDR3 runs 15 residues. CDR3 protein: CASSFWTGGPSEQYV. The CDR3 DNA reads TGTGCCAGCAGCTTCTGGACAGGGGGCCCTTCCGAGCAGTACGTC.

This clonotype was picked up many times. V is TRBV10-3 and J is TRBJ2-1; D remains unclear. V dropped 3 bases and J dropped 1 base, with 10 bases sitting between them. The germline gives CDR1 ENHRY, CDR2 SYGVKD. The CDR3 sequence is 15 residues long. The CDR3 coding sequence is TGTGCCATCAGTGAAGGCAGGCCTTCCTACAATGAGCAGTTCTTC. Amino acids: CAISEGRPSYNEQFF.

This clonotype has a handful of counts. The chain carries TRBV15 and TRBJ1-1; 8 nucleotides agree with TRBD1. The V segment lost 5 bases and the J segment 12 bases; nucleotides outside the gene matches: 11. Germline V CDR1 and CDR2: LNHNV, YYDKDF (reference sequence). This CDR3 region has 13 residues. Here the CDR3 DNA reads TGTGCCACCAGCGGAAGGACAGGGCAAATTCCTTTCTTT. Amino acids: CATSGRTGQIPFF.

This clonotype was observed many times. The chain is built from TRBV20-1 and TRBJ2-3; TRBD2 agrees at 8 bases. V was pared by 6 bases and J by 2 bases, with 10 bases of the junction left unmatched. Germline CDR1 reads DFQATT; CDR2 reads SNEGSKA (reference sequence). This CDR3 has 15 amino acids. This CDR3 reads CSARYRGGPTDTQYF. The CDR3 coding sequence is TGCAGTGCCCGCTACCGGGGGGGCCCCACAGATACGCAGTATTTT.

The sample holds many counts of this clonotype. The J gene is TRBJ1-4, the V gene TRBV10-3; 8 bases agree with TRBD1. Germline V lookup: CDR1 ENHRY, CDR2 SYGVKD. Trimming cost V 3 bases and J 0 bases; bases outside gene matches: 6. This CDR3 has 17 amino acids. The CDR3 reads CAISDRQGFATNEKLFF. CDR3 DNA sequence: TGTGCCATCAGTGACCGACAGGGGTTTGCAACTAATGAAAAACTGTTTTTT.

The table lists this clonotype with many counts. The chain combines TRBV15 with TRBJ2-3; TRBD2 is a possible D gene (6 bases). Trimming shortened V by 8 bases and J by 4 bases, and 13 bases separated the two germline ends. The CDR3 covers 13 residues. The germline V gene encodes CDR1 LNHNV and CDR2 YYDKDF (reference sequence). The CDR3, as DNA: TGTGCCACCGGGTCGTGGGGGGCAGATACGCAGTATTTT. It translates to CATGSWGADTQYF.

This clonotype was seen at least ten times. The V and J genes are TRBV7-2 and TRBJ1-1, with D perhaps TRBD1 (5 bases). From germline, CDR1 is SGHTA and CDR2 FQGNSA. CDR3 length: 12 amino acids. The ends were cut back, 5 bases at V and 7 bases at J, with 11 bases in the middle. The CDR3 coding sequence is TGTGCCAGCAGCGTCAGGGTAGGTGAAGCTTTCTTT. Amino acids: CASSVRVGEAFF. The entire variable domain, with the rest obtained from reference TRBV7-2 and TRBJ1-1, is as follows: GAGVSQSPSNKVTEKGKDVELRCDPISGHTALYWYRQSLGQGLEFLIYFQGNSAPDKSGLPSDRFSAERTGGSVSTLTIQRTQQEDSAVYLCASSVRVGEAFFGQGTRLTVV.

This clonotype was observed at least ten times. The genes are TRBV2 and TRBJ2-7; TRBD2 agrees at 7 bases. Unmatched junction bases numbered 12, after V lost 8 bases and J lost 5 bases. This CDR3 comprises 14 residues. Germline lookup yields CDR1 SNHLY and CDR2 FYNNEI. This CDR3 is CASVSAGDFHEQYF. CDR3 nucleotides: TGTGCCAGCGTGTCTGCGGGAGACTTCCACGAGCAGTACTTC. Combining the CDR3 with reference TRBV2 and TRBJ2-7 gives the whole variable domain EPEVTQTPSHQVTQMGQEVILRCVPISNHLYFYWYRQILGQKVEFLVSFYNNEISEKSEIFDDQFSVERPDGSNFTLKIRSTKLEDSAMYFCASVSAGDFHEQYFGPGTRLTVT.

In this sample, this clonotype turned up many times. The J gene is TRBJ1-3, the V gene TRBV12-3 or TRBV12-4; 10 bases line up with TRBD1. The length of the CDR3 is 17 residues. V trimming: 8 bases; J trimming: 2 bases; junction bases outside the gene matches: 12. The CDR3 DNA reads as TGTGCCAGCGGGGACATCCCGGACAGGGGGACTGGAAACACCATATATTTT. Amino acid sequence: CASGDIPDRGTGNTIYF.

This clonotype was counted many times. V is TRBV29-1 and J is TRBJ1-2, with TRBD1 identical over 7 bases. J was trimmed by 7 bases and V by 6 bases; bases with no gene match: 11. This CDR3 has 13 residues. Germline V gives CDR1 SQVTM, CDR2 ANQGSEA. The CDR3 protein is CSVGTGDWFGYTF. The DNA of the CDR3 is TGCAGCGTGGGAACAGGGGATTGGTTTGGCTACACCTTC.

This clonotype has just one count. Given a much more abundant clone one base away, this may be a read error. The V gene is TRBV28, the J gene TRBJ1-5, with D possibly matching TRBD1 (6 bases). This CDR3 spans 12 amino acids. Per the germline V gene, CDR1 is MDHEN and CDR2 is SYDVKM. V dropped 6 bases and J dropped 10 bases, with 13 bases sitting between them. The CDR3 DNA sequence: TGTGCCAGCAGCCTTGGACAGCATCCCCAGCATTTT. It is translated as CASSLGQHPQHF.

In its sample, this clonotype was seen many times. This chain joins TRBV7-2 and TRBJ1-1; D gene ambiguous. Trimming cost V 1 base and J 2 bases, with 8 bases left between them. CDR3 length: 14 amino acids. Germline V gene lookup returns CDR1 SGHTA and CDR2 FQGNSA. The CDR3 reads CASSLVRINTEAFF. The CDR3 DNA reads as TGTGCCAGCAGCTTAGTACGGATTAACACTGAAGCTTTCTTT.

This clonotype has a count of ten or more. The rearrangement links TRBV4-3 to TRBJ2-1; no definite D call. This CDR3 spans 13 amino acids. Looked up from germline, CDR1 is LGHNA and CDR2 is YSLEER. Between the trimmed V and J ends, which lost 0 bases and 7 bases, there was a span of 7 bases. The chain's CDR3 is CASSQERRNEQFF. In DNA, the CDR3 is TGCGCCAGCAGCCAAGAGAGGCGAAATGAGCAGTTCTTC.

Many counts were recorded for this clonotype. This chain connects TRBV3-1 to TRBJ1-1; 7 positions match TRBD1. Germline lookup yields CDR1 LGHDT and CDR2 YNNKEL (reference sequence). CDR3 length: 15 amino acids. The V and J ends lost 2 bases and 5 bases, in that order; junction bases with no gene match: 8. The CDR3 DNA is TGTGCCAGCAGCCAAAGAGGGGGCTCTGGGACTGAAGCTTTCTTT. Its protein product is CASSQRGGSGTEAFF. The whole variable domain, remainder taken from reference TRBV3-1 and TRBJ1-1, is DTAVSQTPKYLVTQMGNDKSIKCEQNLGHDTMYWYKQDSKKFLKIMFSYNNKELIINETVPNRFSPKSPDKAHLNLHINSLELGDSAVYFCASSQRGGSGTEAFFGQGTRLTVV.

This clonotype came up many times. This chain's CDR3 is CASSLLMNQPQHF. DNA for the CDR3: TGTGCCAGCAGCCTGCTGATGAATCAGCCCCAGCATTTT. V usage is TRBV27 and J usage is TRBJ1-5; D is undetermined. CDR1 MNHEY and CDR2 SMNVEV come from the germline V gene (reference sequence). The CDR3 spans 13 residues. Trimming removed 6 bases at V and 4 bases at J, with 10 bases between.

The rearrangement links TRBV7-6 to TRBJ2-1; D tentatively reads TRBD1 or TRBD2 (5 bases each). CDR3 length: 14 residues. Per the germline V gene, CDR1 is SGHVS and CDR2 is FNYEAQ. Deletions cut 4 bases from V and 8 bases from J, with 15 bases between. Here the CDR3 DNA reads TGTGCCAGCAGCTCTCCGGGACCTGGCGATGAGCAGTTCTTC. Amino acids: CASSSPGPGDEQFF.

The chain uses TRBV29-1 and TRBJ2-5; no definite D call. The V gene's germline CDR1 is SQVTM and CDR2 ANQGSEA. The length of the CDR3 is 13 residues. V dropped 6 bases and J dropped 5 bases, with 16 bases sitting between them. CDR3 amino acids: CSVLRPGGETQYF. The CDR3 region has the DNA TGCAGCGTCCTAAGGCCAGGTGGGGAGACCCAGTACTTC.

This clonotype was detected ten times or more. The chain uses TRBV3-1 and TRBJ2-3, with TRBD2 matching over 7 bases. This CDR3 comprises 17 residues. Per germline, CDR1 LGHDT and CDR2 YNNKEL (reference sequence). V trimming: 1 base; J trimming: 2 bases; junction bases outside the gene matches: 9. The CDR3 region is CASSQGPSGAFTDTQYF. The CDR3 coding sequence is TGTGCCAGCAGCCAAGGTCCGAGCGGGGCGTTCACAGATACGCAGTATTTT.

This clonotype was recorded at least ten times. V gene TRBV6-2 or TRBV6-3 combines with J gene TRBJ1-4, with 9 bases identical to TRBD1. The V gene's germline CDR1 is MNHEY and CDR2 SVGEGT. The CDR3 is 18 amino acids. The V and J ends lost 6 bases and 6 bases, in that order; junction bases with no gene match: 17. As DNA, the CDR3 is TGTGCCAGCAGCCCATACGGAGGACAGGGGAGTTATGATGAAAAACTGTTTTTT. This gives the protein CASSPYGGQGSYDEKLFF.